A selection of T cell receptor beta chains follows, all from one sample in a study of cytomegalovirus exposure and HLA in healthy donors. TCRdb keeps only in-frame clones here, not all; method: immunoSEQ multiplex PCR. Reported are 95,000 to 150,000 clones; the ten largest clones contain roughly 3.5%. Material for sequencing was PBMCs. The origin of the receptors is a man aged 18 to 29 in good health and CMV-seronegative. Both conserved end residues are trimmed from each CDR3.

CDR3: ASRYGTSQVGYT; V: TRBV5-4; J: TRBJ1-2
CDR3: ATEDRRNTEAF; V: TRBV15; J: TRBJ1-1
CDR3: ASSLYREGPAF; V: TRBV18; J: TRBJ1-1
CDR3: ASTPGLAPNEQF; V: TRBV5-1; J: TRBJ2-1
CDR3: ASSVSGGEPDTQY; V: TRBV5-1; J: TRBJ2-3
CDR3: AWRLDREYEQY; V: TRBV30; J: TRBJ2-7
CDR3: ASSRNRNMNTEAF; V: TRBV4-1; J: TRBJ1-1
CDR3: AWRPQGTLGGGYT; V: TRBV30; J: TRBJ1-2
CDR3: ASSAGQSSNRYT; V: TRBV2; J: TRBJ1-2
CDR3: TSSAYRGNDEKLF; V: TRBV1; J: TRBJ1-4
CDR3: ASRRQALNTGELF; V: TRBV6-1; J: TRBJ2-2
CDR3: ASSLVRGYNEQF; V: TRBV7-8; J: TRBJ2-1
CDR3: ASSVAGGLGNTIY; V: TRBV9; J: TRBJ1-3
CDR3: AARAGGAYEQY; V: TRBV6-5; J: TRBJ2-7
CDR3: ASSLESGKHEQY; V: TRBV5-4; J: TRBJ2-7
CDR3: ASSSLDRWKIYEQY; V: TRBV2; J: TRBJ2-7
CDR3: ASSPRDSSNYGYT; V: TRBV7-8; J: TRBJ1-2
CDR3: ASSEAVGGTGVYEQY; V: TRBV6-1; J: TRBJ2-7
CDR3: ASSEGVQGRGGQF; V: TRBV6-1; J: TRBJ2-1
CDR3: ACVGGVYEQY; V: TRBV30; J: TRBJ2-7
CDR3: ASSYSYREGYEQY; V: TRBV6-5; J: -
CDR3: ASSNGGGAKVEAF; V: TRBV5-1; J: TRBJ1-1
CDR3: ASSIELTLTDTQY; V: TRBV19; J: TRBJ2-3
CDR3: ASSPGFYEQY; V: TRBV6-6; J: TRBJ2-7
CDR3: ASSIVGGRQGNYYGYT; V: TRBV19; J: TRBJ1-2
CDR3: ASSPTSRDSMRGEQY; V: TRBV5-1; J: TRBJ2-7
CDR3: ATSGLAGGTY; V: TRBV15; J: TRBJ2-3
CDR3: ASSLVLSSVYNEQF; V: TRBV28; J: TRBJ2-1
CDR3: ASSPGPGVTSTDTQY; V: TRBV7-6; J: TRBJ2-3
CDR3: ASSEHTAGGSSSGNEQF; V: TRBV2; J: TRBJ2-1
CDR3: ASSLVGVNTEAF; V: TRBV5-1; J: TRBJ1-1
CDR3: ASSLQGYTEAF; V: TRBV18; J: TRBJ1-1
CDR3: ASSFRGSGELF; V: TRBV27; J: TRBJ2-2
CDR3: ASSLIPGGAF; V: TRBV7-2; J: TRBJ1-1
CDR3: ASRVGTGRVNTEAF; V: TRBV19; J: TRBJ1-1
CDR3: ASSELDSNQPQH; V: TRBV28; J: TRBJ1-5
CDR3: ASSLGVAGNSYEQY; V: TRBV7-8; J: TRBJ2-7
CDR3: ASSWGQGEAF; V: TRBV5-1; J: TRBJ1-1
CDR3: ASSQDLYGTQY; V: TRBV14; J: TRBJ2-5
CDR3: ASSLAGTSGDYPY; V: TRBV5-1; J: TRBJ2-7
CDR3: ASSYLGATYEQY; V: TRBV6-5; J: TRBJ2-7
CDR3: ASRLLMNTEAF; V: TRBV2; J: TRBJ1-1
CDR3: ASSFGQEPNYGYT; V: TRBV13; J: TRBJ1-2
CDR3: ASSLELGADEQY; V: TRBV5-1; J: TRBJ2-7
CDR3: ASSSPYQETQY; V: TRBV19; J: TRBJ2-5
CDR3: ASNPGLINEKLF; V: TRBV5-1; J: TRBJ1-4